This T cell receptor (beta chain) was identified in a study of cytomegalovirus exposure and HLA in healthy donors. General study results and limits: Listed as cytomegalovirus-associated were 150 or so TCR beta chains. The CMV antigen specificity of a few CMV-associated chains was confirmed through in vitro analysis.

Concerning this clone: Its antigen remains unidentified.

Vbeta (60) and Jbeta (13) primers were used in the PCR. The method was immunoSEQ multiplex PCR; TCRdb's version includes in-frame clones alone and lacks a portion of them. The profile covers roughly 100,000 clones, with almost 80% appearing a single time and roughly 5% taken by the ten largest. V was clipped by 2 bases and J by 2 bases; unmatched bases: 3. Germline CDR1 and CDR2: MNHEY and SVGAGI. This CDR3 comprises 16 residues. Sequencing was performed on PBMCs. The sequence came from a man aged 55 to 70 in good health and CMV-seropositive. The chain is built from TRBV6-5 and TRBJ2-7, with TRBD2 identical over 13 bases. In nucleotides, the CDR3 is TGTGCCAGCAGTTACCTGGGGACTAGCGGGGCCTACGAGCAGTACTTC. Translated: CASSYLGTSGAYEQYF.